This entry lists 7 T cell receptor beta chains sequenced from one sample in a study of T cells in women clearing cervical HPV infection. TCRdb's copy holds only in-frame clones and misses some; the assay was immunoSEQ multiplex PCR. This table holds approximately 35,000 clones. The specimen sequenced was blood buffy coat. These receptors were collected from a woman between 18 and 69 years old with a cervical HPV16 infection that either progressed to CIN3+ or cleared (not recorded which).

Concerning this clone itself: The observed sequence ends 3 residues before the CDR3 terminus, with the missing tail filled in from the germline J gene. The chain uses TRBV29-1 and TRBJ2-1, with 10 nucleotides matching TRBD1. The J segment lost 7 bases and the V segment lost 7 bases, leaving 4 bases of the junction unmatched. The germline CDR1 and CDR2 sequences are SQVTM and ANQGSEA. The CDR3 sequence is 12 residues long. The CDR3 loop reads CSAPGQGNEQFF. The sequenced CDR3 bases are TGCAGCGCCCCGGGACAGGGGAATGAG.

In the case of this clone: The read gets to within 3 residues of the CDR3 end, and the germline J gene fills in the rest. The chain couples TRBV20-1 to TRBJ2-4; tentatively, D is TRBD2 (5 bases). The CDR3 totals 13 residues. Germline CDR1 is DFQATT and CDR2 is SNEGSKA (reference sequence). The V end lost 4 bases, the J end lost 2 bases, and 9 bases lay between the germline ends. The CDR3 is CSAMTITKNIQYF. Incomplete CDR3 DNA: TGCAGTGCTATGACTATAACCAAAAACATT.

As to this clone: The junction departs from germline at one end; a sequencing error may be responsible. The read ends 3 residues shy of where the CDR3 ends; the end is completed using the germline J gene. This chain uses TRBV5-4 with TRBJ1-6; tentative D call: TRBD1 (5 bases). The germline gives CDR1 SGHNT, CDR2 YYREEE (reference sequence). This CDR3 is built from 15 residues. The CDR3 sequence is CARSLEGGVGSPLHF. The DNA read from the CDR3 is TGTGCCCGCAGCTTAGAGGGAGGGGTTGGTTCACCC.

Note on this clone: Sequencing ends 3 residues short of the CDR3 end; the germline J gene provides the rest. The V and J genes are TRBV7-6 and TRBJ2-3, with 7 bases aligning to TRBD1. V lost 5 bases and J lost 0; bases outside the gene matches: 8. This CDR3 region has 16 residues. Germline V gene sequence: CDR1 SGHVS, CDR2 FNYEAQ. The CDR3 bases that were read are TGTGCCAGCAGCCCCCGGGACAGATGGAGCACAGATACG. Translated, it gives CASSPRDRWSTDT. The entire CDR3 reads CASSPRDRWSTDTQYF.

To note about this clone: The read ends 3 residues shy of where the CDR3 ends; the end is completed using the germline J gene. J is TRBJ2-3 and V is TRBV5-5, with 7 bases identical to TRBD1. The length of the CDR3 is 14 residues. V trimming: 4 bases; J trimming: 3 bases; junction bases outside the gene matches: 5. Germline-derived CDR1 and CDR2 are SGHKS and YYEKEE (reference sequence). Partial CDR3 DNA: TGTGCCAGCAGCCAGACAGGGCGGACAGATACG. Amino acid sequence: CASSQTGRTDT. From start to end, the CDR3 is CASSQTGRTDTQYF.

The part of the CDR3 DNA that was read is TGTGCCAGCAGCCTGGGAACAGGGTGGAACACTGAA. Encoded protein: CASSLGTGWNTE. The entire CDR3 sequence reads CASSLGTGWNTEAFF. The rearrangement links TRBV14 to TRBJ1-1, with D possibly matching TRBD1 (6 bases). The CDR3 end is not reached by the read, which stops 3 residues before it; the germline J gene fills it in. The V gene's germline CDR1 is SGHDN and CDR2 FVKESK. The CDR3 is made up of 15 amino acids. V lost 4 bases and J 1 base, leaving 13 bases between the germline ends. Full variable domain (missing parts from reference TRBV14 and TRBJ1-1): EAGVTQFPSHSVIEKGQTVTLRCDPISGHDNLYWYRRVMGKEIKFLLHFVKESKQDESGMPNNRFLAERTGGTYSTLKVQPAELEDSGVYFCASSLGTGWNTEAFFGQGTRLTVV.

On this clone itself: The read terminates 3 residues before the CDR3 end, so the remaining end is supplied by the germline J gene. The rearrangement uses TRBV29-1 and TRBJ2-2, with 10 bases aligning to TRBD2. Trimming took 3 bases from V and 4 from J; bases not matched to a gene: 8. CDR3 length: 16 amino acids. Germline V CDR1 and CDR2: SQVTM, ANQGSEA. CDR3 DNA (partial): TGCAGCGTTGACGATCCTAGCGGGGGCAGCACCGGGGAG. It is translated as CSVDDPSGGSTGE. The whole CDR3 protein is CSVDDPSGGSTGELFF.